A selection of T cell receptor beta chains follows, all from one sample in a study of metastatic and nonmetastatic thyroid tumors. TCRdb re-clonotyped the PCR reads through MiXCR. The sample contains 20,000 or so clones, roughly 29% of which appear only once. The sequencing sample was made of blood. Source of these receptors: a female donor with papillary thyroid cancer or a benign thyroid nodule (not recorded which). Some clones in this sample may be carry-over from other donors' samples. The CDR3 runs from the conserved cysteine through the conserved F or W. Clone size is given for some rows only: seen once, a few or many times, or a class if the clone is expanded.

abundance,v_gene,CDR3aa
-,TRBV4-1,CASSQEVWPGGNQPQHF
-,TRBV12-3/TRBV12-4,CASTPGTGSGEQFF
many,TRBV5-1,CASSAEMDEQFF
-,TRBV30,CAWRTFVAFF
few,TRBV6-1,CASRRNRGSYEQYF
many,TRBV24-1,CATSDNLSGTPRGELFF
few,TRBV2,CASSVLAAYEQYF
-,TRBV30,CAWTQGSSGNTIYF
-,TRBV7-2,CASSFLLCGYTF
-,TRBV18,CASSPPGKTSTDTQYF
many,TRBV20-1,CSASREGYTF
many,TRBV2,CASSGGGGSNSPLHF
medium-sized,TRBV20-1,CSARVPGTDHNEQFF
many,TRBV3-1,CASSSRTNTDTQYF
few,TRBV6-6,CASSYPRDQGSPYEQYF
many,TRBV7-6,CASSLVKGITEAFF
few,TRBV24-1,CATSDLFLALDRDEQFF
medium-sized,TRBV12-3/TRBV12-4,CASSHRGGNYEQYF
-,TRBV7-9,CASSSQETQYF
-,TRBV20-1,CSADGTSGYEQYF
-,TRBV7-3,CASSAVSGSLTGELFF
few,TRBV4-1,CASSQGSRGAYEQYF
few,TRBV10-1,CASSPGKGARQTEAFF
-,TRBV16,CVSSLGGFSNQPQHF
medium-sized,TRBV4-1,CASSPVGTTNEKLFF
-,TRBV28,CASSFYYVRTIKTEAIF
many,TRBV20-1,CSASRVGWYNEQFF